The following is a T cell receptor beta chain sequence with its context. The sample is drawn from a study of blood T cell repertoires in COVID-19. The CDR3 extends over 14 amino acids. Germline V gene sequence: CDR1 SGHTS, CDR2 YDEGEE. The V and J ends lost 6 bases and 4 bases respectively, with 16 bases between them. The data were produced by immunoSEQ multiplex PCR, yet TCRdb's version contains in-frame clones alone and is incomplete. The table records 90,000 to 150,000 clones, about 80% of them present only once. The receptor was derived from a man between 70 and 80 years old with acute or convalescent COVID-19. Sequenced: peripheral blood. This chain joins TRBV5-8 and TRBJ1-2; perhaps TRBD1 as D (5 bases). CDR3 protein: CASTQDTLGYGYTF. In DNA, the CDR3 is TGTGCCAGCACCCAGGACACTTTGGGCTATGGCTACACCTTC.